This TCR beta chain comes out of a study of blood T cell repertoires in COVID-19. Across the study: Specimens from acute and convalescent COVID-19 originated in the United States, Italy and Spain. From T cells, B-cell-depleted T cells, or PBMCs came the material, which was cDNA or gDNA.

This clone was detected once. CDR3 length: 15 residues. V was pared by 0 bases and J by 3 bases, with 12 bases between. Germline CDR1 PRHDT, CDR2 FYEKMQ (reference sequence). As originally analysed: It was from reference gene primer amplification that nucleated cell counts were estimated. Clones were sequenced by immunoSEQ multiplex PCR, and TCRdb holds only the in-frame ones, with some missing. The V and J calls and clone size were taken over from that table, and D and trimming were inferred from the DNA. Here the sample spans 200,000 or so clones, 82% being singletons. The sequence came from a woman aged 25 to 39 with acute or convalescent COVID-19. The rearrangement uses TRBV13 and TRBJ2-7, with a weak D call TRBD2 (6 bases). Sequencing input: peripheral blood. The CDR3 loop is CASSLGIAAFYEQYF. In DNA, the CDR3 is TGTGCCAGCAGCTTAGGGATAGCGGCCTTCTACGAGCAGTACTTC.